The rows below give T cell receptor beta chains drawn from one sample of a study of T-cell reconstitution after alpha-beta-depleted transplantation in children. One entry per CDR3 protein, called by TCRdb with MiXCR from the PCR reads. In the table there are 550,000 to 800,000 distinct CDR3 sequences, 10% to 15% of which are singletons. The sample here was PBMCs, taken before TCRalphabeta/CD19-depleted stem cell transplant. The receptors were sampled from a girl aged 2 to 10 with congenital amegakaryocytic thrombocytopenia, due to receive a stem cell transplant. Both conserved end residues are part of each CDR3. The order of the fields is clone size, D gene, V gene, J gene, CDR3 protein, CDR3 DNA. D genes are given only for firm matches. Not all rows give a size; the values are once, few, many and, for expanded clones, a class.

size: many; D: NA; V: TRBV11-1; J: TRBJ2-1; CDR3: CASSSLRGRQFF; DNA: TGTGCCAGCAGCTCCCTCAGGGGCAGGCAGTTCTTC
size: many; D: NA; V: TRBV12-3/TRBV12-4; J: TRBJ1-5; CDR3: CASSPANQPQHF; DNA: TGTGCCAGCAGTCCAGCCAATCAGCCCCAGCATTTT
size: few; D: TRBD1; V: TRBV7-2; J: TRBJ2-7; CDR3: CASSPNRGEQYF; DNA: TGTGCCAGCAGCCCTAACAGGGGCGAGCAGTACTTC
size: few; D: NA; V: TRBV7-9; J: TRBJ2-1; CDR3: CATQGGYNEQFF; DNA: TGTGCCACCCAGGGAGGTTACAATGAGCAGTTCTTC
size: many; D: TRBD1; V: TRBV28; J: TRBJ2-3; CDR3: CASIGTVWADTQYF; DNA: TGTGCCAGCATCGGGACAGTCTGGGCAGATACGCAGTATTTT
size: many; D: NA; V: TRBV27; J: TRBJ2-4; CDR3: CASSTGNIQYF; DNA: TGTGCCAGCAGTACAGGGAACATTCAGTACTTC
size: many; D: TRBD1; V: TRBV6-5; J: TRBJ1-4; CDR3: CASRRTGRPNNEKLFF; DNA: TGTGCCAGCAGAAGGACAGGCCGACCTAACAATGAAAAACTGTTTTTT
size: many; D: TRBD1; V: TRBV10-3; J: TRBJ2-5; CDR3: CAISQDRAGETQYF; DNA: TGTGCCATCAGCCAAGACAGGGCCGGGGAGACCCAGTACTTC
size: few; D: NA; V: TRBV20-1; J: TRBJ2-7; CDR3: CSATGTWSGEQYF; DNA: TGCAGTGCTACTGGGACTTGGAGTGGCGAGCAGTACTTC
size: NA; D: NA; V: TRBV15; J: TRBJ2-3; CDR3: CATSARLVVGSDTQYF; DNA: TGTGCCACCAGCGCCCGACTAGTCGTGGGGTCAGATACGCAGTATTTT
size: many; D: NA; V: TRBV20-1; J: TRBJ2-2; CDR3: CSARRRGNTGELFF; DNA: TGCAGTGCTAGGCGCAGGGGGAACACCGGGGAGCTGTTTTTT
size: many; D: NA; V: TRBV5-1; J: TRBJ1-6; CDR3: CASRTQAMGNSPLHF; DNA: TGCGCCAGCAGGACGCAGGCCATGGGAAATTCACCCCTCCACTTT
size: many; D: TRBD2; V: TRBV5-1; J: TRBJ2-7; CDR3: CASSSTSGISYEQYF; DNA: TGCGCCAGCAGCTCAACTAGCGGGATCTCCTACGAGCAGTACTTC
size: NA; D: TRBD2; V: TRBV5-1; J: TRBJ2-2; CDR3: CASSLVTSVNTGELFF; DNA: TGCGCCAGCAGCTTGGTTACTAGCGTAAACACCGGGGAGCTGTTTTTT
size: NA; D: NA; V: TRBV28; J: TRBJ2-1; CDR3: CASRLGPSYNEQFF; DNA: TGTGCCAGCCGACTAGGCCCATCCTACAATGAGCAGTTCTTC
size: many; D: NA; V: TRBV25-1; J: TRBJ2-2; CDR3: CASNTGELFF; DNA: TGTGCCAGCAACACCGGGGAGCTGTTTTTT
size: many; D: TRBD1; V: TRBV5-1; J: TRBJ2-5; CDR3: CASSGTGFHETQYF; DNA: TGCGCCAGCAGCGGGACAGGGTTTCACGAGACCCAGTACTTC
size: many; D: NA; V: TRBV5-8; J: TRBJ2-3; CDR3: CASSLKGTPPLTDTQYF; DNA: TGTGCCAGCAGCTTGAAAGGGACCCCACCCCTCACAGATACGCAGTATTTT
size: many; D: TRBD1; V: TRBV20-1; J: TRBJ1-6; CDR3: CSARDSTNRGYNSPLHF; DNA: TGCAGTGCTAGAGATTCTACCAACAGGGGCTATAATTCACCCCTCCACTTT
size: NA; D: TRBD1; V: TRBV20-1; J: TRBJ2-5; CDR3: CSAPPNTGGGETQYF; DNA: TGCAGTGCTCCCCCCAACACAGGGGGCGGAGAGACCCAGTACTTC
size: NA; D: TRBD1; V: TRBV5-4; J: TRBJ2-1; CDR3: CASSLISNNRGLDEQFF; DNA: TGTGCCAGCAGCTTAATCTCTAACAACAGGGGGCTAGATGAGCAGTTCTTC